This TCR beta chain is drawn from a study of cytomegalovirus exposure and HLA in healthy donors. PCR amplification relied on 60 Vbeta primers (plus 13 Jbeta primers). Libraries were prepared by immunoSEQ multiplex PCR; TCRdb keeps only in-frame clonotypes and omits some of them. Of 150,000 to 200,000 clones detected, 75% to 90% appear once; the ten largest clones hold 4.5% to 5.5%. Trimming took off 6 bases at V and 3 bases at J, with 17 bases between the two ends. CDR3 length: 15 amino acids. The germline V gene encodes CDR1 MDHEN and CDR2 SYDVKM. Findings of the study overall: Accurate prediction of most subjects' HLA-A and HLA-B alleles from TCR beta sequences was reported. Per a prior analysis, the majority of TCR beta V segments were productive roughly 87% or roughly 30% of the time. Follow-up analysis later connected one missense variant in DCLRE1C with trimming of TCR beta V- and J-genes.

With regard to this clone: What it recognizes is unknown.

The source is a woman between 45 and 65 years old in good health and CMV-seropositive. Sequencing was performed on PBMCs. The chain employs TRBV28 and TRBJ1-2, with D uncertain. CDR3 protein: CASSRTTPPDYGYTF. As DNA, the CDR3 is TGTGCCAGCAGCCGAACTACTCCCCCTGACTATGGCTACACCTTC.